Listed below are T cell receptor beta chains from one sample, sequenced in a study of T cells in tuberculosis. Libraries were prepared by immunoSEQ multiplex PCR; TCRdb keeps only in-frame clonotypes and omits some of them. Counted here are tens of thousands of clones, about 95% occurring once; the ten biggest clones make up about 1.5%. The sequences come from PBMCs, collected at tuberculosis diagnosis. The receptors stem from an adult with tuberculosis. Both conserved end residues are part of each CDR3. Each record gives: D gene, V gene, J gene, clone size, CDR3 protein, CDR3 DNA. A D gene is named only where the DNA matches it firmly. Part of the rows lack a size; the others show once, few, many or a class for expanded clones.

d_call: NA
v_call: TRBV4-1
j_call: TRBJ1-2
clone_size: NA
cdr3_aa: CASSQDGLANYGYTF
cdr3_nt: TGCGCCAGCAGCCAAGATGGTCTAGCTAACTATGGCTACACCTTC

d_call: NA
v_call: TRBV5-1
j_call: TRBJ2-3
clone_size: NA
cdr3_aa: CASSLVLGGSTDTQYF
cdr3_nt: TGCGCCAGCAGCTTGGTACTTGGGGGGAGCACAGATACGCAGTATTTT

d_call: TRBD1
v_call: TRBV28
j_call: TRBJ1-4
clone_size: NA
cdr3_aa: CASRPPGQGSEKLFF
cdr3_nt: TGTGCCAGCAGACCCCCGGGACAGGGGAGTGAAAAACTGTTTTTT

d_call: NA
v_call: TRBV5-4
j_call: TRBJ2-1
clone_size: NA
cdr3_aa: CASSLPGRSPEQFF
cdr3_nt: TGTGCCAGCAGCTTGCCGGGGAGAAGTCCTGAGCAGTTCTTC

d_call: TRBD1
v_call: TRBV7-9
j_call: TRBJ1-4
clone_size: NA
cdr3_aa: CASSFRDSEKLFF
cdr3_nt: TGTGCCAGCAGCTTCCGGGACAGTGAAAAACTGTTTTTT

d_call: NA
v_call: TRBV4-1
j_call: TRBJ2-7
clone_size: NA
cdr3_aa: CASSQGASFYEQYF
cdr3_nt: TGCGCCAGCAGCCAAGGGGCCAGCTTCTACGAGCAGTACTTC

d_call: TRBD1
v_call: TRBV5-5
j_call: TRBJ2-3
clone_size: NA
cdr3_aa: CASSIIGTAWGTDTQYF
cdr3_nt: TGTGCCAGCAGCATCATTGGGACAGCCTGGGGCACAGATACGCAGTATTTT

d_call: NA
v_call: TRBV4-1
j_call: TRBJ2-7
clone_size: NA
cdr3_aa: CASSQVGRENEQYF
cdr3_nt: TGCGCCAGCAGCCAAGTTGGCAGGGAAAACGAGCAGTACTTC

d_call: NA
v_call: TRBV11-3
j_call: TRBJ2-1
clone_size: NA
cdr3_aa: CASSLRSGYEQFF
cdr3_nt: TGTGCCAGCAGCTTAAGGTCCGGGTATGAGCAGTTCTTC

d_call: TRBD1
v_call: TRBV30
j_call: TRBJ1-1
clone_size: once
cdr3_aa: CAWTQGGPEAFF
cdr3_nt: TGTGCCTGGACCCAGGGGGGCCCTGAAGCTTTCTTT

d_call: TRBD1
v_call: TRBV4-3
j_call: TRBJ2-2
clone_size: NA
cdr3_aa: CASSQGSTGDTGELFF
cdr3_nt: TGCGCCAGCAGCCAAGGTTCGACAGGGGACACCGGGGAGCTGTTTTTT

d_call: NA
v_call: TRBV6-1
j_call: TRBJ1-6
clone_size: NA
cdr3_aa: CASSRGDLPLHF
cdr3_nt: TGTGCCAGCAGTCGGGGGGATTTACCCCTCCACTTT

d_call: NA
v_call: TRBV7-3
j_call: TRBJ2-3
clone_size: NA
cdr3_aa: CASSSQGMDTQYF
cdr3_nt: TGTGCCAGCAGCTCTCAGGGAATGGATACGCAGTATTTT

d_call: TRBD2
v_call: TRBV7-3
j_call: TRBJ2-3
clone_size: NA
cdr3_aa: CASSLGASGRTDTQYF
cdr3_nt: TGTGCCAGCAGCTTAGGGGCTAGCGGGAGGACAGATACGCAGTATTTT

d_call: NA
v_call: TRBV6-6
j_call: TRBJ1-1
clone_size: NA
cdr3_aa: CASSYLAGDTNTEAFF
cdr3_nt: TGTGCCAGCAGTTACCTGGCAGGGGACACTAACACTGAAGCTTTCTTT

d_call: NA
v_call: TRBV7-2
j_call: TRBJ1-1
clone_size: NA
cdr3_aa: CASKVRVRGTEAFF
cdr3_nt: TGTGCCAGCAAGGTCCGGGTAAGGGGCACTGAAGCTTTCTTT

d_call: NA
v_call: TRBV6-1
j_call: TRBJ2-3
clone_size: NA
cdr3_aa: CASSDWGPFNVNTQYF
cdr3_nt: TGTGCCAGCAGTGACTGGGGGCCATTTAACGTAAATACGCAGTATTTT

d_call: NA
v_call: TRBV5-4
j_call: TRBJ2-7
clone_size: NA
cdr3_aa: CASSLAQGGVYEQYF
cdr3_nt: TGTGCCAGCAGCTTGGCCCAGGGAGGAGTCTACGAGCAGTACTTC

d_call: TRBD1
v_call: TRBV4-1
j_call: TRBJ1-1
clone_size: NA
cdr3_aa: CASSQARQGEAFF
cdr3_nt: TGCGCCAGCAGCCAAGCCCGACAGGGCGAGGCTTTCTTT

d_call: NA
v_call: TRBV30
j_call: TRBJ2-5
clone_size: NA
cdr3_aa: CAYSTETQYF
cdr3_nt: TGTGCCTATAGTACTGAGACCCAGTACTTC

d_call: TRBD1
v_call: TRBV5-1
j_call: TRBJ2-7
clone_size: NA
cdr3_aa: CASSFRQGSSYEQYF
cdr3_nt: TGCGCCAGCAGCTTCAGACAGGGTAGCTCCTACGAGCAGTACTTC

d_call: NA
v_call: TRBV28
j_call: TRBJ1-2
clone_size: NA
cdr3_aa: CASSLYLEPLYGYTF
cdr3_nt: TGTGCCAGCAGTTTGTACCTAGAACCACTCTATGGCTACACCTTC

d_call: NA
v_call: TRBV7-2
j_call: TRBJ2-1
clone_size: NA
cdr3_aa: CASSLVAGTGNEQFF
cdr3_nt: TGTGCCAGCAGCTTAGTCGCAGGAACGGGGAATGAGCAGTTCTTC

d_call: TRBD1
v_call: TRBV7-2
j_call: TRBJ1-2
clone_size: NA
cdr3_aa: CASSHDRATIGYTF
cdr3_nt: TGTGCCAGCAGCCACGACAGGGCTACAATCGGCTACACCTTC

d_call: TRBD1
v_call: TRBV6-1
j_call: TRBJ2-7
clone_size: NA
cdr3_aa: CASSDGTGGIEQYF
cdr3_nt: TGTGCCAGCAGTGATGGTACAGGGGGGATCGAGCAGTACTTC

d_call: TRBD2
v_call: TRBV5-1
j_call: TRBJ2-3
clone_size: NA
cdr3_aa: CASRFPLAGGQDTQYF
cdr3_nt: TGCGCCAGCAGATTCCCACTAGCGGGAGGGCAAGATACGCAGTATTTT

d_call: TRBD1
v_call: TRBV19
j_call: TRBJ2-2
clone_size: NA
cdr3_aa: CASSIDLGQGGIGELFF
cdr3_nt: TGTGCCAGTAGTATAGATCTGGGACAGGGCGGTATCGGGGAGCTGTTTTTT

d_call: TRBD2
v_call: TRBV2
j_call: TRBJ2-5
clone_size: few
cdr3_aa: CASRDGLARGTQYF
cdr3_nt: TGTGCCAGCAGGGACGGACTAGCGCGCGGGACCCAGTACTTC

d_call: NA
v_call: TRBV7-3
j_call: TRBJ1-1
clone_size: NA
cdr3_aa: CASSQLPRGLNTEAFF
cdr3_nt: TGTGCCAGCAGCCAACTCCCCAGGGGCCTGAACACTGAAGCTTTCTTT

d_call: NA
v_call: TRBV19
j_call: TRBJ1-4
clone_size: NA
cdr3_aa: CASSIGGATNEKLFF
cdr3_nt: TGTGCCAGTAGTATTGGAGGGGCGACTAATGAAAAACTGTTTTTT

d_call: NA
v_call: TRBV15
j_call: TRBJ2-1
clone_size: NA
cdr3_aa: CATRGGTLGFDNEQFF
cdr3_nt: TGTGCCACCAGGGGTGGGACTCTAGGATTCGACAATGAGCAGTTCTTC

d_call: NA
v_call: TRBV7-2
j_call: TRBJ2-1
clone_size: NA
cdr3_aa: CASSLPGLNNEQFF
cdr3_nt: TGTGCCAGCAGCTTGCCGGGACTCAACAATGAGCAGTTCTTC

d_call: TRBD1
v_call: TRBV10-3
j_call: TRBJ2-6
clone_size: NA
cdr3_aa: CAISATGNSGANVLTF
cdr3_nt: TGTGCCATCAGCGCGACAGGGAACTCTGGGGCCAACGTCCTGACTTTC

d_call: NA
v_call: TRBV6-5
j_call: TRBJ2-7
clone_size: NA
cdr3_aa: CASSYRHTFYEQYF
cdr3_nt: TGTGCCAGCAGTTACCGCCACACATTCTACGAGCAGTACTTC

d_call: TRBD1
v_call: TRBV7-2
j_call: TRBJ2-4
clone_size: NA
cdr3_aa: CASSLWDRGNIQYF
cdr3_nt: TGTGCCAGCAGCTTATGGGACAGAGGCAACATTCAGTACTTC

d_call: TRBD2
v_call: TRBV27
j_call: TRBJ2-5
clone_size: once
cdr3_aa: CASSPTSGMQETQYF
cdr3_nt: TGTGCCAGCAGTCCGACTAGCGGGATGCAAGAGACCCAGTACTTC

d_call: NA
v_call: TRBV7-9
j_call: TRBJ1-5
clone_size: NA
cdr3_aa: CASSQAHQPQHF
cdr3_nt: TGTGCCAGCAGTCAGGCCCATCAGCCCCAGCATTTT

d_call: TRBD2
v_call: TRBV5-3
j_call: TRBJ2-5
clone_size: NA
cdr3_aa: CARSTPGLAGVWGETQYF
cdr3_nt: TGTGCCAGAAGCACCCCGGGACTAGCGGGAGTTTGGGGAGAGACCCAGTACTTC

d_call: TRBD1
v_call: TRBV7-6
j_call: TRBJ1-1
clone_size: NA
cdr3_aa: CASSTGAGKDEAFF
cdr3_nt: TGTGCCAGCAGCACAGGGGCAGGGAAGGATGAAGCTTTCTTT

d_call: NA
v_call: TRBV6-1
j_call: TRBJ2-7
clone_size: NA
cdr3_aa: CASSEVPNSGKVKQYF
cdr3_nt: TGTGCCAGCAGTGAAGTTCCGAATAGCGGAAAGGTGAAGCAGTACTTC

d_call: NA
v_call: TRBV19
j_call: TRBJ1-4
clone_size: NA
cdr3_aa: CASRKQGGNEKLFF
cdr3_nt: TGTGCCAGTCGTAAACAGGGAGGGAATGAAAAACTGTTTTTT

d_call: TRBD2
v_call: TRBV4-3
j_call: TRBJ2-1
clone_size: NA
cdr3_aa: CASSQDGGRKFF
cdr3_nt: TGCGCCAGCAGCCAAGATGGCGGGAGGAAGTTCTTC

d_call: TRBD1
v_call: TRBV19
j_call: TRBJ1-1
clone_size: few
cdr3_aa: CASSPRDRMNTEAFF
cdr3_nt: TGTGCCAGTAGTCCTCGGGACAGGATGAACACTGAAGCTTTCTTT

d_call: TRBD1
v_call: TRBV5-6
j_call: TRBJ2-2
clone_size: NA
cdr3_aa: CASSRDRGNTGELFF
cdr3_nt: TGTGCCAGCAGCCGGGACAGGGGCAACACCGGGGAGCTGTTTTTT

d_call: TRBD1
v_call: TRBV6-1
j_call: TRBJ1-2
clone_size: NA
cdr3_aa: CASSAKTGGSGYTF
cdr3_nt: TGTGCCAGCAGTGCCAAGACAGGGGGCTCGGGCTACACCTTC

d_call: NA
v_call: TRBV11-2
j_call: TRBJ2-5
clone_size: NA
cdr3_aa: CASSHNPGISPQETQYF
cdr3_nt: TGTGCCAGCAGCCACAACCCGGGGATTTCCCCCCAAGAGACCCAGTACTTC